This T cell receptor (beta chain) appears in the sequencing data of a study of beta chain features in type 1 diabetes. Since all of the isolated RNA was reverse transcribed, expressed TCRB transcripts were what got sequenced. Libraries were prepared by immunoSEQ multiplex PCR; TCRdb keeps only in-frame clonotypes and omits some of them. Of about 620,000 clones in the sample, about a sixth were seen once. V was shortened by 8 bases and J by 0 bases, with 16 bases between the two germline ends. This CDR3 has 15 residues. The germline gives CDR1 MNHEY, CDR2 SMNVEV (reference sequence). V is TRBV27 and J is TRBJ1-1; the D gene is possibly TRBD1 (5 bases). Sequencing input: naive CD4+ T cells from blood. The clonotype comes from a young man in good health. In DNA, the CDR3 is TGTGCCAGCGCAGTAGGGGTTGGAGTGAACACTGAAGCTTTCTTT. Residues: CASAVGVGVNTEAFF.